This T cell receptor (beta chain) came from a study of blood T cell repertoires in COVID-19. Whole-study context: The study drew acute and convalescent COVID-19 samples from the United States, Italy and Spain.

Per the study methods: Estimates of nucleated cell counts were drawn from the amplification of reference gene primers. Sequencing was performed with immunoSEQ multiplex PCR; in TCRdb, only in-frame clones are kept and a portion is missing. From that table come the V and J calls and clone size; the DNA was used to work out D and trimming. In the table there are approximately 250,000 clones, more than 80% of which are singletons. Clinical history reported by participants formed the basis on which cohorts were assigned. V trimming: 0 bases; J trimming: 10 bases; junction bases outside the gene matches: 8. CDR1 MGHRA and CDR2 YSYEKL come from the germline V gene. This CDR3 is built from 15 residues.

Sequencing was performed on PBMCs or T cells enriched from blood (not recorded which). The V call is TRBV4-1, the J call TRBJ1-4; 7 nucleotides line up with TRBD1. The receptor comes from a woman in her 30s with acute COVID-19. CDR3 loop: CASSQDSGQAAKLFF. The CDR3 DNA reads TGCGCCAGCAGCCAAGATTCTGGACAGGCTGCAAAACTGTTTTTT.